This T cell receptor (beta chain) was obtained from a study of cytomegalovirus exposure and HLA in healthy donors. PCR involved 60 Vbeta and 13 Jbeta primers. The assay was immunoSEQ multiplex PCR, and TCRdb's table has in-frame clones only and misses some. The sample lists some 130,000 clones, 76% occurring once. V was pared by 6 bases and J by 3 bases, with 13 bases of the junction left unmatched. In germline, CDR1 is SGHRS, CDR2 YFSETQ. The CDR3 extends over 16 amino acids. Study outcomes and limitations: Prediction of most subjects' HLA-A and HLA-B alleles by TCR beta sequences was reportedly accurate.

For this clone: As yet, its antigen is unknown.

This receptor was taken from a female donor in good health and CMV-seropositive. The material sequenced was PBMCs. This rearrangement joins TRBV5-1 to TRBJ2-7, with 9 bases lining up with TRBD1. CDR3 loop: CASMGQGGRAVYEQYF. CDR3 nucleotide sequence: TGCGCCAGCATGGGACAGGGCGGACGGGCGGTCTACGAGCAGTACTTC.